The clone carrying this T cell receptor beta chain was detected only a few times. Its antigen is still unknown. The V gene's germline CDR1 is SQVTM and CDR2 ANQGSEA. The CDR3 consists of 11 residues. The data originate from a study of CD8+ T cells in alopecia areata. The treatment was: oral pan-JAK inhibitor, 5-10 mg twice daily. Study conclusions and caveats: There was only one nonresponder, so it was unclear how baseline CD8+ expansion relates to response. Scalp sample data also include resident alphabeta T cells from normal skin.

RNA extraction and reverse transcription yielded cDNA as sequencing template. The repertoire was sequenced with immunoSEQ multiplex PCR; TCRdb's copy has only in-frame clones and lacks some. The sample carries about 190,000 clones, approximately 56% recorded once. This sample comprised CD4+ T cells sorted from blood, obtained at week 4, from a patient treated with tofacitinib. This clonotype was sampled from a human donor with alopecia areata. The V and J genes are TRBV29-1 and TRBJ1-1; D is undetermined. The CDR3: CRVIRNTEAFF. DNA for the CDR3: TGCAGAGTTATAAGGAACACTGAAGCTTTCTTT.